This T cell receptor (beta chain) comes out of a study of T-cell reconstitution after alpha-beta-depleted transplantation in children. Trimming pared 2 bases from V and 0 bases from J, leaving 11 bases between. From germline, CDR1 is KGHSH and CDR2 LQKENI. The CDR3 loop spans 15 amino acids. A library of TCRbeta sequences, prepared with unique molecular identifiers, was generated. TCRdb passed the PCR reads through MiXCR, listing each CDR3 protein once. The sample comprises roughly 490,000 distinct CDR3 sequences, 10% to 12% of which are singletons, and 12% to 15% rests with the top ten. Sequenced material: PBMCs, mostly from graft donor cells, taken 180 days after TCRalphabeta/CD19-depleted stem cell transplant. The TCR was taken from a female patient aged 2-15 years who had a stem cell transplant for aplastic anemia, so the T cells may come from the graft donor. J is TRBJ2-7 and V is TRBV18; D is uncertain. CDR3 loop: CASSPGAESSYEQYV. The CDR3 DNA follows: TGTGCCAGCTCACCAGGCGCGGAGAGCTCCTACGAGCAGTACGTC.